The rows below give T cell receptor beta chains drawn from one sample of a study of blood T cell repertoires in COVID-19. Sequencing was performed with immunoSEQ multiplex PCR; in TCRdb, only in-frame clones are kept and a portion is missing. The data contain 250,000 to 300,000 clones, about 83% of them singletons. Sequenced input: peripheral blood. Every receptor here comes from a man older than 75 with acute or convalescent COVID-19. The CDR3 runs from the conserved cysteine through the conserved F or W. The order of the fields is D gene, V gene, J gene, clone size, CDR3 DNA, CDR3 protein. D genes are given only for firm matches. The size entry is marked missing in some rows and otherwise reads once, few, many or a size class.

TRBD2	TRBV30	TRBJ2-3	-	TGTGCCTGGAGTCTCCCTTCCCCGGGGGGAGATACGCAGTATTTT	CAWSLPSPGGDTQYF
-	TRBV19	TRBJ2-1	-	TGTGCCAGTAGTATTCAGGGTCGCTACAATGAGCAGTTCTTC	CASSIQGRYNEQFF
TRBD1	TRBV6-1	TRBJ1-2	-	TGTGCCAGCAGTGTAGCAGGGGGCGACTATGGCTACACCTTC	CASSVAGGDYGYTF
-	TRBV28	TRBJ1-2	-	TGTGCCAGCAGTTCGCTGCGCGGCTACACCTTC	CASSSLRGYTF
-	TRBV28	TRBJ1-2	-	TGTGCCAGCAGCATAAGGGGGGGCACCTATGGCTACACCTTC	CASSIRGGTYGYTF
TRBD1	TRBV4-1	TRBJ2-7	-	TGCGCCAGCAGCCATACCGGGACAGGTTCTTACGAGCAGTACTTC	CASSHTGTGSYEQYF
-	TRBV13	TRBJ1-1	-	TGTGCCAGCAGCTTTCTGGCCACTGAAGCTTTCTTT	CASSFLATEAFF
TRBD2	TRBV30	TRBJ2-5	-	TGTGCCTGGAATAGCGGGGGGGCCACCGAGACCCAGTACTTC	CAWNSGGATETQYF
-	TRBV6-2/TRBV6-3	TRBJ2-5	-	TGTGCCAGCAGTGTTCAGGTACAAGAGACCCAGTACTTC	CASSVQVQETQYF
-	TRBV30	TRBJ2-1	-	TGTGCCTGGAGTGTCCAAGCCGGGGCCTACAATGAGCAGTTCTTC	CAWSVQAGAYNEQFF
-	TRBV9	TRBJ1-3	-	TGTGCCAGCAGCTCTACAGGACTAGGAGGAAACACCATATATTTT	CASSSTGLGGNTIYF
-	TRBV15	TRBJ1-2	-	TGTGCCACCAGCAGAGAGGGTGGCAGGGTCTATGGCTACACCTTC	CATSREGGRVYGYTF
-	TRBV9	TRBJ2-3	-	TGTGCCAGCAGCGTAACCACCACAGGGTTTGATACGCAGTATTTT	CASSVTTTGFDTQYF
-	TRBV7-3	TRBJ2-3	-	TGTGCCAGCAGCCCCGCAGTAAAAGATACGCAGTATTTT	CASSPAVKDTQYF
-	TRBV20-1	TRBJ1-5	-	TGCAGTGCTGGTGGGGCCAATCAGCCCCAGCATTTT	CSAGGANQPQHF
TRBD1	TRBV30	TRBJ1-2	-	TGTGCCTGGAGTGTACAGGGGGGTGGCTACACCTTC	CAWSVQGGGYTF
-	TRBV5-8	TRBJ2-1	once	TGTGCCAGCAGCTTGGTACCAAACCTTCGGAATGAGCAGTTCTTC	CASSLVPNLRNEQFF
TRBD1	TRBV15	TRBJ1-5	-	TGTGCCACCAGCAGAGAGGCAGGGGGCGGGCAGCCCCAGCATTTT	CATSREAGGGQPQHF
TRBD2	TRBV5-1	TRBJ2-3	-	TGCGCCAGCAGCCCCGGGGGGGGGCCAGATACGCAGTATTTT	CASSPGGGPDTQYF
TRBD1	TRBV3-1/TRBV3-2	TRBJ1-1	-	TGTGCCAGCAGCCAAGCAGACAGGGGCACTGAAGCTTTCTTT	CASSQADRGTEAFF
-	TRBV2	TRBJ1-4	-	TGTGCCGGGACTTCTACAACTAATGAAAAACTGTTTTTT	CAGTSTTNEKLFF
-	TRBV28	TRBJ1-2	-	TGTGCCAGCAGTTTATCAGCAGGCAGCTATGGCTACACCTTC	CASSLSAGSYGYTF
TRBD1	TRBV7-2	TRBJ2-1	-	TGTGCCAGCAGCAACCGGGACAGATTCTACAATGAGCAGTTCTTC	CASSNRDRFYNEQFF
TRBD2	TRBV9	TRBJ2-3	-	TGTGCCAGCAGCGTAGGGGCTAGCGGGAGTGCAGATACGCAGTATTTT	CASSVGASGSADTQYF
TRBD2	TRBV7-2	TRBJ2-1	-	TGTGCCTCTTGGCGGACTAGCGGGGGCTCCTACAATGAGCAGTTCTTC	CASWRTSGGSYNEQFF
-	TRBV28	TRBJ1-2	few	TGTGCCAGCAGTTCTTCAGTTAACTATGGCTACACCTTC	CASSSSVNYGYTF
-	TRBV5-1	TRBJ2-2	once	TGCGCCAGCAGCATCACAGGGAATCGGCGAGGCGGGGAGCTGTTTTTT	CASSITGNRRGGELFF
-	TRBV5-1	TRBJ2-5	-	TGCGCCAGCAATGCCAGGGGCTATCGAGAAGAGACCCAGTACTTC	CASNARGYREETQYF
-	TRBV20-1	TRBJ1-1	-	TGCAGTGCTACCCCCCCAGAAGCTTTCTTT	CSATPPEAFF
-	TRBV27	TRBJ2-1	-	TGTGCCAGCAGTTTGCGGGTTAGCGGCAATGAGCAGTTCTTC	CASSLRVSGNEQFF
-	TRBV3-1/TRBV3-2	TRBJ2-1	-	TGTGCCAGCAGCCAAGGATTAAGACAACAACTCCCAAATGAGCAGTTCTTC	CASSQGLRQQLPNEQFF
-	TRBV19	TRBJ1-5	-	TGTGCCAGTATGGGGGAGGCAGGGCATCCTTATAGCAATCAGCCCCAGCATTTT	CASMGEAGHPYSNQPQHF
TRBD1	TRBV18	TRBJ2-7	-	TGTGCCAGCTCCCCAGGACAGGGGTTACCCTACGAGCAGTACTTC	CASSPGQGLPYEQYF
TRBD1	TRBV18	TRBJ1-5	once	TGTGCCAGCTCACCTACGACAGGGGGTCAGCCCCAGCATTTT	CASSPTTGGQPQHF
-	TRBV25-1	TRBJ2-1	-	TGTGCCAGCAGTGAGATGAGCTCCTACAATGAGCAGTTCTTC	CASSEMSSYNEQFF
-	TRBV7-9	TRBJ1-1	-	TGTGCCAGCAGCTCAGATACCACGAACACTGAAGCTTTCTTT	CASSSDTTNTEAFF
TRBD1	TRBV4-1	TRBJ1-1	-	TGCGCCAGCAGCCAGGCCGGGTGGACAGGGGGCACTGAAGCTTTCTTT	CASSQAGWTGGTEAFF